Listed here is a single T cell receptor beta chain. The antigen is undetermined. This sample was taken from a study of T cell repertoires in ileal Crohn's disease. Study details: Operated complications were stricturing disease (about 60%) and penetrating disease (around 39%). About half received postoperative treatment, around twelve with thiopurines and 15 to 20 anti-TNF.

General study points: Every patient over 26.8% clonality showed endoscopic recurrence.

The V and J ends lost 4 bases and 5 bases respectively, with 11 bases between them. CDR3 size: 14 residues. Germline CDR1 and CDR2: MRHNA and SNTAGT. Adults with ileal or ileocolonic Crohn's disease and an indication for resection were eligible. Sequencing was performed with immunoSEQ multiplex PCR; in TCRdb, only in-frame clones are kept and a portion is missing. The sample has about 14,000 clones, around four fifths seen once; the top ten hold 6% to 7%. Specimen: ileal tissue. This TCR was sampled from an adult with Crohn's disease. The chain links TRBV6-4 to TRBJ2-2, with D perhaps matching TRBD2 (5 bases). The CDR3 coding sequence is TGTGCCAGCAGTGTTGAAGAGGGAACCGGGGAGCTGTTTTTT. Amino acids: CASSVEEGTGELFF.